These T cell receptor beta chains were read from a single sample in a study of radiotherapy plus CTLA-4 blockade in lung cancer. The method was immunoSEQ multiplex PCR; TCRdb's version includes in-frame clones alone and lacks a portion of them. Of approximately 98,000 clones listed, around four fifths are singletons. Sequences were derived from peripheral blood, sampled from a patient treated with radiotherapy plus ipilimumab. Receptors were obtained from a human donor with non-small cell lung cancer who had a partial response to radiotherapy plus ipilimumab. Each CDR3 is given with its conserved first and last residue. The D gene is left open where the match is weak. For some rows the clone size is stated as once, few or many, or as a class when expanded; others skip it.

D gene,V gene,clone size,J gene,CDR3 DNA,CDR3 protein
NA,TRBV7-2,few,TRBJ2-7,TGTGCCAGCAGCCCCCCCGGGGTCGCCTACGAGCAGTACTTC,CASSPPGVAYEQYF
TRBD1,TRBV10-3,NA,TRBJ2-4,TGTGCCATCAGTGAGGGGGCGACAGGGGGCATTCAGTACTTC,CAISEGATGGIQYF
NA,TRBV11-2,NA,TRBJ2-7,TGTGCCAGCAGCCCTTTGGGGGGCTACGAGCAGTACTTC,CASSPLGGYEQYF
NA,TRBV9,NA,TRBJ2-5,TGTGCCAGCAGCGTAGGTACAGCTGGAGAGACCCAGTACTTC,CASSVGTAGETQYF
NA,TRBV9,NA,TRBJ1-2,TGTGCCAGCGGTAAAGGAGGGTCTGTCAGCTATGGCTACACCTTC,CASGKGGSVSYGYTF
NA,TRBV9,NA,TRBJ1-3,TGTGCCAGCAGCGCGCGGGACACCATATATTTT,CASSARDTIYF
TRBD2,TRBV7-3,few,TRBJ2-3,TGTGCCAGCAGCTCGGGACTAGCGTTCGATACGCAGTATTTT,CASSSGLAFDTQYF
NA,TRBV9,NA,TRBJ2-6,TGTGCCAGCAGCCCGAGCTCTGGGGCCAACGTCCTGACTTTC,CASSPSSGANVLTF
TRBD2,TRBV7-6,NA,TRBJ2-2,TGTGCCAGCAGCTTAGGGGGGGGCACCGGGGAGCTGTTTTTT,CASSLGGGTGELFF
TRBD2,TRBV7-3,NA,TRBJ2-7,TGTGCCAGCAGCGGGTTGGGGGGGATAGACTACGAGCAGTACTTC,CASSGLGGIDYEQYF
NA,TRBV13,once,TRBJ2-7,TGTGCCAGCAGCACCCGGGAACAGAAACACTCCTACGAGCAGTACTTC,CASSTREQKHSYEQYF
NA,TRBV27,NA,TRBJ2-3,TGTGCCAGCGGAGACCGGGTCCCGAGGGATACGCAGTATTTT,CASGDRVPRDTQYF
TRBD1,TRBV7-6,NA,TRBJ1-4,TGTGCCAGCAGCCTGACAGGGGCAACTAATGAAAAACTGTTTTTT,CASSLTGATNEKLFF
NA,TRBV27,NA,TRBJ1-1,TGTGCCAGCAGCCCGAAAATAAGAGGGACTGAAGCTTTCTTT,CASSPKIRGTEAFF
TRBD1,TRBV7-2,few,TRBJ2-7,TGTGCCAGCAGCTTTCTACAGGGGGTAGGCGAGCAGTACTTC,CASSFLQGVGEQYF
TRBD2,TRBV14,NA,TRBJ2-3,TGTGCCAGCAGCCGGGGACTAGATAGAGATACGCAGTATTTT,CASSRGLDRDTQYF
NA,TRBV6-1,NA,TRBJ1-2,TGTGCCAGCAGTGAAGCTGGGCAGAACTATGGCTACACCTTC,CASSEAGQNYGYTF
NA,TRBV28,NA,TRBJ1-1,TGTGCCAGCAGTTCGGTGAACACTGAAGCTTTCTTT,CASSSVNTEAFF
NA,TRBV9,NA,TRBJ2-2,TGTGCCAGCAGCGTAGGGGGCCGCATGGACACCGGGGAGCTGTTTTTT,CASSVGGRMDTGELFF
TRBD2,TRBV7-2,NA,TRBJ2-3,TGTGCCAGCAGCTCCCGACTAGCGGGAGGTGTCACAGATACGCAGTATTTT,CASSSRLAGGVTDTQYF
NA,TRBV30,NA,TRBJ2-7,TGTGCCTGGAGTCTAAATTACGAGCAGTACTTC,CAWSLNYEQYF
TRBD1,TRBV30,NA,TRBJ1-2,TGTGCCTGGAGTCAGGGACAGAACTATGGCTACACCTTC,CAWSQGQNYGYTF
NA,TRBV9,NA,TRBJ2-7,TGTGCCAGCAGCGCGGACTCGAAAGCCGAGCAGTACTTC,CASSADSKAEQYF
TRBD2,TRBV2,NA,TRBJ2-1,TGTGCCAGCAGCGTTAGCGGGAATGAGCAGTTCTTC,CASSVSGNEQFF
TRBD1,TRBV19,NA,TRBJ1-1,TGTGCCAGTAGTCTGGGGACAGGGAAAGCTTTCTTT,CASSLGTGKAFF
NA,TRBV4-2,NA,TRBJ1-4,TGTGCCAGCAGCCCGGGGGATAGCCCCCAACTGTTTTTT,CASSPGDSPQLFF
NA,TRBV7-6,once,TRBJ2-1,TGTGCCAGCAGCTTAGGGTCGGGAGTGGTATACAATGAGCAGTTCTTC,CASSLGSGVVYNEQFF
NA,TRBV6-1,NA,TRBJ2-1,TGTGCCAGCAGGGCTCCGGGACTCCCCTCGGGTGAGCAGTTCTTC,CASRAPGLPSGEQFF
NA,TRBV10-3,NA,TRBJ1-2,TGTGCCATCAGTGAATCCACAGGGATTGATGGCTACACCTTC,CAISESTGIDGYTF
NA,TRBV4-1,few,TRBJ1-5,TGCGCCAGCAGCCAAGATCTGGAGTATCAGCCCCAGCATTTT,CASSQDLEYQPQHF
NA,TRBV2,NA,TRBJ1-3,TGTGCCAGCAGTATCGTAGAACAGGGATGGGGAAACACCATATATTTT,CASSIVEQGWGNTIYF
NA,TRBV11-1,NA,TRBJ2-1,TGTGCCAGCAGACCTCAACAGCGGAATGAGCAGTTCTTC,CASRPQQRNEQFF
NA,TRBV5-1,NA,TRBJ2-5,TGCGCCAGCAGCTTGGCTACGGACCAAGAGACCCAGTACTTC,CASSLATDQETQYF
NA,TRBV4-3,NA,TRBJ2-7,TGCGCCAGCAGCCGCCTCAGGGTTTTCAACGAGCAGTACTTC,CASSRLRVFNEQYF
NA,TRBV29-1,NA,TRBJ1-2,TGCAGCGTTCTACCGACAGGCCCTAACTATGGCTACACCTTC,CSVLPTGPNYGYTF
TRBD2,TRBV30,many,TRBJ2-2,TGTGCCGCGGGACTAGCGGGAGTTGCCGGGGAGCTGTTTTTT,CAAGLAGVAGELFF
TRBD1,TRBV5-6,NA,TRBJ1-4,TGTGCCAGCAGCTTGTTTTGGCAGGGGGAGGAAAAACTGTTTTTT,CASSLFWQGEEKLFF
TRBD1,TRBV28,NA,TRBJ2-3,TGTGCCAGCAGTCCAGCCGGGACAGGGGGGGCAGATACGCAGTATTTT,CASSPAGTGGADTQYF
NA,TRBV19,NA,TRBJ2-7,TGTGCCAGTAGTAGCCGGGATACCTACGAGCAGTACTTC,CASSSRDTYEQYF
TRBD1,TRBV28,once,TRBJ1-2,TGTGCCAGCAGGCCACAGGGGCCATACTATGGCTACACCTTC,CASRPQGPYYGYTF
TRBD2,TRBV6-1,NA,TRBJ2-1,TGTGCCAGCCAGCGGGAGGTAACATTCTACAATGAGCAGTTCTTC,CASQREVTFYNEQFF
NA,TRBV9,few,TRBJ2-1,TGTGCCAGCAGCGTAGTCCCGCCCGGGAAGGGCGATGAGCAGTTCTTC,CASSVVPPGKGDEQFF
TRBD1,TRBV7-6,NA,TRBJ1-1,TGTGCCAGCAGCTTAGTCCACATGGGACAGGGCAAAACTGAAGCTTTCTTT,CASSLVHMGQGKTEAFF